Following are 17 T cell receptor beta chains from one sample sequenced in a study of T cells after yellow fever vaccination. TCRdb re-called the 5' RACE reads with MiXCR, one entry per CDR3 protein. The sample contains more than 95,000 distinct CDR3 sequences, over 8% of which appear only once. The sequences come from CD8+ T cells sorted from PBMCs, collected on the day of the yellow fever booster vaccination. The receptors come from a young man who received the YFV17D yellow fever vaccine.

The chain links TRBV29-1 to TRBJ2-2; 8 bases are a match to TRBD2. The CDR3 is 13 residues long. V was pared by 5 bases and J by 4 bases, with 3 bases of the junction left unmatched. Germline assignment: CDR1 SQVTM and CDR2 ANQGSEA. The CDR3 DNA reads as TGCAGCGTTCCGGCGGGGGGCACCGGGGAGCTGTTTTTT. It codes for CSVPAGGTGELFF.

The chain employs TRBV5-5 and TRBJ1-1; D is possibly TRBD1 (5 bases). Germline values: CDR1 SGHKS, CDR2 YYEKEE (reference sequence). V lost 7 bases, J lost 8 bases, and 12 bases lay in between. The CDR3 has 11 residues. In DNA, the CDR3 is TGTGCCAGCGGAAGGGGTGGGGAAGCTTTCTTT. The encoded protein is CASGRGGEAFF. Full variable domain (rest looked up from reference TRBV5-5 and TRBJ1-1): DAGVTQSPTHLIKTRGQQVTLRCSPISGHKSVSWYQQVLGQGPQFIFQYYEKEERGRGNFPDRFSARQFPNYSSELNVNALLLGDSALYLCASGRGGEAFFGQGTRLTVV.

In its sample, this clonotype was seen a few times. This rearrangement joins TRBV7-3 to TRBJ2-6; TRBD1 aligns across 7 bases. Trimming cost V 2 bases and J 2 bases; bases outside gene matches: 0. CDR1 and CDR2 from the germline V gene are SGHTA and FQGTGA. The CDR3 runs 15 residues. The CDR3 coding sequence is TGTGCCAGCAGCTTAGACAGGGCTGGGGCCAACGTCCTGACTTTC. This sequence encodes CASSLDRAGANVLTF.

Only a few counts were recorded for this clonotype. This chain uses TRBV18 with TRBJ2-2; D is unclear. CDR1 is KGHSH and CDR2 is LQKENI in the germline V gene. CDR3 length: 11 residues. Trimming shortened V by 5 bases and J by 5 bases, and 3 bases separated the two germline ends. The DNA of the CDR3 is TGTGCCAGCTCAGAAACCGGGGAGCTGTTTTTT. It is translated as CASSETGELFF.

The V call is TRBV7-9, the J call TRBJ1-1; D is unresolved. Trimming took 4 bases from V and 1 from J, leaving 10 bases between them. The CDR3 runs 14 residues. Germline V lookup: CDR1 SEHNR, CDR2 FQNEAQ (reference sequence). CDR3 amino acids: CASSSKGSNTEAFF. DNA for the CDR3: TGTGCCAGCAGCTCCAAGGGCTCGAACACTGAAGCTTTCTTT.

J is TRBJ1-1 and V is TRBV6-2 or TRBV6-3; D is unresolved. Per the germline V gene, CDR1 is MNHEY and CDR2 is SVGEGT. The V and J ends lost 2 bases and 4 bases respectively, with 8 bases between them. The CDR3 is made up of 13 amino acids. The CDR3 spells CASSYVASTEAFF. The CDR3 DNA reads TGTGCCAGCAGTTACGTGGCGTCCACTGAAGCTTTCTTT.

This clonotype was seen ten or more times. The CDR3 DNA follows: TGTGCCAGCAGTATGTCTGGGGGGCTGACCAAAAACATTCAGTACTTC. This encodes CASSMSGGLTKNIQYF. This chain uses TRBV28 with TRBJ2-4; either TRBD1 or TRBD2 may supply D (6 bases each). This CDR3 comprises 16 residues. Germline assignment: CDR1 MDHEN and CDR2 SYDVKM. V lost 5 bases and J lost 2, with 16 bases in between.

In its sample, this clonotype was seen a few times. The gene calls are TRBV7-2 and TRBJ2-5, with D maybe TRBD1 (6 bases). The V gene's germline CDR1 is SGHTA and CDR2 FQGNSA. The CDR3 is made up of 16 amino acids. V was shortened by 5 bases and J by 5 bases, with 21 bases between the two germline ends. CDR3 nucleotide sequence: TGTGCCAGCAGCCCCTATGGGGTCACAGGGATGGAGACCCAGTACTTC. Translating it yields CASSPYGVTGMETQYF.

The CDR3 coding sequence is TGCGCCAGCACAGACTGGAGCACAGATACGCAGTATTTT. Protein: CASTDWSTDTQYF. J is TRBJ2-3 and V is TRBV5-1; D remains ambiguous. CDR3 length: 13 amino acids. V gave up 6 bases and J gave up 0 bases, with 8 bases separating them. Germline CDR1 SGHRS, CDR2 YFSETQ.

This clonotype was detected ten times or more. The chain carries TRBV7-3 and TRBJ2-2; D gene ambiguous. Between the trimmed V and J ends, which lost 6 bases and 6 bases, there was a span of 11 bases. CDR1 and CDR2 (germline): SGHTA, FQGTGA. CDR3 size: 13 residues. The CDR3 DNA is TGTGCCAGCAGTGCTCTCGGCGCCGGGGAGCTGTTTTTT. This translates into CASSALGAGELFF.

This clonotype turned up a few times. CDR3 DNA sequence: TGTGCCAGCGATGATTTCAGCTCCTATAATTCACCCCTCCACTTT. This translates into CASDDFSSYNSPLHF. This chain links TRBV2 with TRBJ1-6; no clear D. Germline V gene lookup returns CDR1 SNHLY and CDR2 FYNNEI. There are 15 residues in the CDR3. V lost 8 bases to trimming and J lost 0 bases, with 11 bases between them.

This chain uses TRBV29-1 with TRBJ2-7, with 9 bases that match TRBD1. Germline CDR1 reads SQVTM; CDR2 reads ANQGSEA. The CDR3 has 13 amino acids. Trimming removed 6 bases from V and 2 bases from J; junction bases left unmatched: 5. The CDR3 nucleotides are TGCAGCGTAGGGACAGGGCTAGCCTACGAGCAGTACTTC. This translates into CSVGTGLAYEQYF.

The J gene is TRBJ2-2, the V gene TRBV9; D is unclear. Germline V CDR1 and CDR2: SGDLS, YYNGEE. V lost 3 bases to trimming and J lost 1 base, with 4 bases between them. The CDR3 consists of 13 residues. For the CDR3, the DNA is TGTGCCAGCAGCGGCAGGAACACCGGGGAGCTGTTTTTT. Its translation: CASSGRNTGELFF.

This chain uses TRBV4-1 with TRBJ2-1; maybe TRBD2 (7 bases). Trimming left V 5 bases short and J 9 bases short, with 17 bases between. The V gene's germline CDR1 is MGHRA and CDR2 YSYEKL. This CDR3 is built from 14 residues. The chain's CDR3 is CASSSGTGGREQFF. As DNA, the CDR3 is TGCGCCAGCAGCTCCGGGACGGGGGGCCGTGAGCAGTTCTTC.

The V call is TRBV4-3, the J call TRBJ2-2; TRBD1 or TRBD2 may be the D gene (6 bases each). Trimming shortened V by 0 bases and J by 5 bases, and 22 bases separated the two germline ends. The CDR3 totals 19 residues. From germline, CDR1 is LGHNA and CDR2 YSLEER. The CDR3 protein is CASSQDIPRGPWGTGELFF. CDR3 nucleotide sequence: TGCGCCAGCAGCCAAGATATCCCCCGGGGGCCCTGGGGAACCGGGGAGCTGTTTTTT.

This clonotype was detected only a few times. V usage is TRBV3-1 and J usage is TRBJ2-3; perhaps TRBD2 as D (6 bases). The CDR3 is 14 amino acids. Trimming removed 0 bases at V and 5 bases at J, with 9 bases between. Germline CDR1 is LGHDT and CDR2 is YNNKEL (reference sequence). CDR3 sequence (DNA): TGTGCCAGCAGCCAAGAAGTCGGGGGAGATACGCAGTATTTT. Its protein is CASSQEVGGDTQYF.

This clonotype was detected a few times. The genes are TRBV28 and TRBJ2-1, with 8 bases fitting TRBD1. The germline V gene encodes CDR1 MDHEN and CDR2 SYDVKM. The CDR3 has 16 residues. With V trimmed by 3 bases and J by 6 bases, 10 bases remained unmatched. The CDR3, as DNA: TGTGCCAGCAGTTTTCCTGACAGGGGCGGACTCAATGAGCAGTTCTTC. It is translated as CASSFPDRGGLNEQFF. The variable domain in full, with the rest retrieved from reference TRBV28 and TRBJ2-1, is DVKVTQSSRYLVKRTGEKVFLECVQDMDHENMFWYRQDPGLGLRLIYFSYDVKMKEKGDIPEGYSVSREKKERFSLILESASTNQTSMYLCASSFPDRGGLNEQFFGPGTRLTVL.